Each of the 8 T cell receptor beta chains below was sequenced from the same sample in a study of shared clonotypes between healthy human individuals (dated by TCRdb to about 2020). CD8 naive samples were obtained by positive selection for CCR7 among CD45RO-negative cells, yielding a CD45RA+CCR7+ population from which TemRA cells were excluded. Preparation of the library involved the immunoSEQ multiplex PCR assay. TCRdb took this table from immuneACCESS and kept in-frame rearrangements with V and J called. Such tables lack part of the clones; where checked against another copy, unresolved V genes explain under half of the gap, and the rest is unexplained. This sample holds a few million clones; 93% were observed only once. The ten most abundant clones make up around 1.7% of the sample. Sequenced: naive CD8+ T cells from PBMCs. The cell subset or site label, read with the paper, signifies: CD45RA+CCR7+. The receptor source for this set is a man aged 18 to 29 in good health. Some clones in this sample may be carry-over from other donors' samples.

The CDR3 DNA follows: TGTGCAACCACCCTGGAGAGTTCCTACAATGAGCAGTTCTTC. Translating it yields CATTLESSYNEQFF. This rearrangement joins TRBV5-4 to TRBJ2-1, with unresolved D. Germline-derived CDR1 and CDR2 are SGHNT and YYREEE (reference sequence). CDR3 length: 14 amino acids. Filled out from reference TRBV5-4 and TRBJ2-1, the complete variable domain reads ETGVTQSPTHLIKTRGQQVTLRCSSQSGHNTVSWYQQALGQGPQFIFQYYREEENGRGNFPPRFSGLQFPNYSSELNVNALELDDSALYLCATTLESSYNEQFFGPGTRLTVL.

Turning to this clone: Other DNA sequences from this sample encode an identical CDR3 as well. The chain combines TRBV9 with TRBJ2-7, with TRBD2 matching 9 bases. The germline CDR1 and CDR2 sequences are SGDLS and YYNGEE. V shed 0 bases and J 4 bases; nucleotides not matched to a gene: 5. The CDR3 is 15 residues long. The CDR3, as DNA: TGTGCCAGCAGCGTAGGGGCTAGCGGGGTATACGAGCAGTACTTC. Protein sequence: CASSVGASGVYEQYF.

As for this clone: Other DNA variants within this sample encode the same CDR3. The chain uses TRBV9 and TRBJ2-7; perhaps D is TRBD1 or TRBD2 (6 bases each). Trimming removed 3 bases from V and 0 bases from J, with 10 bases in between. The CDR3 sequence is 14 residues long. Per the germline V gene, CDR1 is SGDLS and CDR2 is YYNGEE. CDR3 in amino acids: CASSEGGLSYEQYF. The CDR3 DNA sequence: TGTGCCAGCAGCGAGGGGGGACTCTCCTACGAGCAGTACTTC.

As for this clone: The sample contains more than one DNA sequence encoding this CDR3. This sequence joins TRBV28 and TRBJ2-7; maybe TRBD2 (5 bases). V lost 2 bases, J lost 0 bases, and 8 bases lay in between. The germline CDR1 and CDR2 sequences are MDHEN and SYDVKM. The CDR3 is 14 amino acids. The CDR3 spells CASSLTGSSYEQYF. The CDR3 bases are TGTGCCAGCAGTTTAACGGGAAGCTCCTACGAGCAGTACTTC.

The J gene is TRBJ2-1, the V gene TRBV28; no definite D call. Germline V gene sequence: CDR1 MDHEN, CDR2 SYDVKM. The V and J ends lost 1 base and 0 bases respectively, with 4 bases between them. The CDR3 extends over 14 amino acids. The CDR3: CASSLYGSYNEQFF. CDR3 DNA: TGTGCCAGCAGTTTATACGGCTCCTACAATGAGCAGTTCTTC.

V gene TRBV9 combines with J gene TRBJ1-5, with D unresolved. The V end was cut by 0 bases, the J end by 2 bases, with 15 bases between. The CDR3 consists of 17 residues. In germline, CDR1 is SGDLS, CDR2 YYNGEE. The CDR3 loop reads CASSVVGSLGRNQPQHF. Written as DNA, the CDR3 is TGTGCCAGCAGCGTAGTCGGGTCTCTCGGTCGCAATCAGCCCCAGCATTTT.

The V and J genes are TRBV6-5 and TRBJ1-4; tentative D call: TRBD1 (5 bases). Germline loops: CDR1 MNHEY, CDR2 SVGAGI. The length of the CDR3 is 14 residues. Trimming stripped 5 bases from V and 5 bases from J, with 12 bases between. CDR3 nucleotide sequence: TGTGCCAGCAGTCCGGGACGGTCGAATGAAAAACTGTTTTTT. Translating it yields CASSPGRSNEKLFF.

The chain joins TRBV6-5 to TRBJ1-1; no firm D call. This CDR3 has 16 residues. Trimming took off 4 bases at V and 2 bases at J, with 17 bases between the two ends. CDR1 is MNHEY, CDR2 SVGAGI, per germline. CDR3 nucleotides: TGTGCCAGCAGTTCGCGAGAACCCCCATCTAACACTGAAGCTTTCTTT. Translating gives CASSSREPPSNTEAFF.